Each of the 31 T cell receptor beta chains below was sequenced from the same sample in a study of cytomegalovirus exposure and HLA in healthy donors. Vbeta (60) and Jbeta (13) primers were used in the PCR. TCRdb's copy holds only in-frame clones and misses some; the assay was immunoSEQ multiplex PCR. The sample consists of some 190,000 clones, more than 75% of them appearing once. Input material: PBMCs. The receptors come from a woman aged 18-30 years in good health and CMV-seronegative.

The chain joins TRBV5-1 to TRBJ2-1, with D possibly TRBD1 on 9 matching bases. V gave up 6 bases and J gave up 1 base, with 29 bases separating them. Germline CDR1 and CDR2: SGHRS and YFSETQ. The CDR3 has 20 residues. The CDR3, as DNA: TGCGCCAGCAACCCCCTGGACAGGGGCTTAGCGGGATCTTCCTACAATGAGCAGTTCTTC. This translates into CASNPLDRGLAGSSYNEQFF.

CDR3 in amino acids: CASSENLAGQFF. Written as DNA, the CDR3 is TGTGCCAGCAGTGAAAACCTAGCGGGCCAGTTCTTC. This rearrangement joins TRBV2 to TRBJ2-1; 8 bases map to TRBD2. Germline lookup yields CDR1 SNHLY and CDR2 FYNNEI. This CDR3 comprises 12 residues. J lost 13 bases, V lost 2 bases, and 4 bases had no gene match.

The chain uses TRBV19 and TRBJ1-2; no clear D gene. The CDR3 is made up of 14 amino acids. The V gene lost 6 bases and the J gene lost 0 bases, with 11 bases spanning the gap. Germline CDR1 LNHDA, CDR2 SQIVND (reference sequence). In nucleotides, the CDR3 is TGTGCCAGTAGACCCTGGGCAGCTAACTATGGCTACACCTTC. Its translation: CASRPWAANYGYTF.

The gene calls are TRBV7-8 and TRBJ1-5; the match to TRBD1 covers 7 bases. Losses at the gene ends were 5 bases for V and 6 bases for J; bases not matched to a gene: 7. CDR3 length: 14 residues. Germline CDR1 is SGHVS and CDR2 is FQNEAQ. The DNA for the CDR3 is TGTGCCAGCAGCATAGGGGGCGGTGGTCAGCCCCAGCATTTT. This translates into CASSIGGGGQPQHF.

The chain joins TRBV30 to TRBJ2-2; no firm D call. The CDR3 covers 14 residues. The germline V gene encodes CDR1 GTSNPN and CDR2 SVGIG (reference sequence). V was pared by 0 bases and J by 4 bases, with 9 bases between. The CDR3 sequence is CAWSVQEVTGELFF. In nucleotides, the CDR3 is TGTGCCTGGAGTGTACAAGAGGTCACCGGGGAGCTGTTTTTT.

The rearrangement uses TRBV10-2 and TRBJ2-7; 7 nucleotides line up with TRBD2. The trim removed 5 bases at V and 1 base at J, leaving 5 bases unmatched. This CDR3 contains 14 residues. Germline assignment: CDR1 WSHSY and CDR2 SAAADI. CDR3 coding DNA: TGCGCCAGCAGTTACTACGGGGGGTCCTACGAGCAGTACTTC. This codes for CASSYYGGSYEQYF.

The chain has TRBV5-4 and TRBJ2-1, with unresolved D. The V end lost 3 bases, the J end lost 5 bases, and 9 bases lay between the germline ends. Per the germline V gene, CDR1 is SGHNT and CDR2 is YYREEE (reference sequence). CDR3 size: 13 residues. DNA of the CDR3: TGTGCCAGCAGCTCTAACCTCGACAATGAGCAGTTCTTC. This encodes CASSSNLDNEQFF.

The chain recombines TRBV27 with TRBJ2-7, with 14 bases matching TRBD2. Germline V gene sequence: CDR1 MNHEY, CDR2 SMNVEV (reference sequence). The CDR3 extends over 16 amino acids. The junction had 4 bases not matched to a gene; V was cut back by 3 bases and J by 3 bases. The CDR3 DNA sequence: TGTGCCAGCAGTTTGGTGGGGACTAGCGGGAGCTACGAGCAGTACTTC. This encodes CASSLVGTSGSYEQYF.

The J gene is TRBJ2-7, the V gene TRBV19; D uncertain. The V gene's germline CDR1 is LNHDA and CDR2 SQIVND (reference sequence). V lost 6 bases and J 7 bases, leaving 10 bases between the germline ends. The CDR3 runs 11 residues. The CDR3 loop reads CASRGPVEQYF. CDR3 bases: TGTGCCAGTAGGGGCCCGGTAGAGCAGTACTTC.

The rearrangement links TRBV30 to TRBJ2-5; TRBD2 matches at 7 bases. Germline CDR1 and CDR2: GTSNPN and SVGIG (reference sequence). The trim removed 7 bases at V and 2 bases at J, leaving 7 bases unmatched. This CDR3 spans 13 amino acids. CDR3 in amino acids: CAFTAGTQETQYF. The CDR3 DNA reads as TGTGCCTTCACAGCGGGGACGCAAGAGACCCAGTACTTC.

The rearrangement uses TRBV19 and TRBJ1-4; a weak D match, TRBD1 (5 bases). The CDR3 is made up of 14 amino acids. Trimming left V 6 bases short and J 0 bases short, with 8 bases between. Germline lookup yields CDR1 LNHDA and CDR2 SQIVND (reference sequence). The CDR3: CASSATATNEKLFF. CDR3 sequence (DNA): TGTGCCAGTAGCGCGACAGCAACTAATGAAAAACTGTTTTTT.

The chain is built from TRBV7-8 and TRBJ2-1; 10 positions agree with TRBD2. The CDR3 consists of 18 residues. CDR1 and CDR2 (germline): SGHVS, FQNEAQ. V trimming: 1 base; J trimming: 0 bases; junction bases outside the gene matches: 6. The CDR3 reads CASSLDTSGTSSYNEQFF. CDR3 nucleotide sequence: TGTGCCAGCAGCTTAGATACTAGCGGGACCAGCTCCTACAATGAGCAGTTCTTC.

This chain connects TRBV2 to TRBJ1-1, with D maybe TRBD1 (6 bases). Trimming removed 6 bases at V and 1 base at J, with 18 bases between. The germline CDR1 and CDR2 sequences are SNHLY and FYNNEI. The CDR3 runs 16 residues. The CDR3, as DNA: TGTGCCAGCAGGCTAGGAACCATAGGGGGGAACACTGAAGCTTTCTTT. Translating it yields CASRLGTIGGNTEAFF.

The DNA of the CDR3 is TGTGCCAGCAGTACCCTGACGGGGGCTAATGAAAAACTGTTTTTT. Its translation is CASSTLTGANEKLFF. J is TRBJ1-4 and V is TRBV27; D may be TRBD1 (5 bases). Between the trimmed V and J ends, which lost 5 bases and 3 bases, there was a span of 13 bases. Germline V gene lookup returns CDR1 MNHEY and CDR2 SMNVEV (reference sequence). The CDR3 loop spans 15 amino acids.

This chain uses TRBV7-2 with TRBJ2-1; TRBD2 agrees at 12 bases. This CDR3 region has 15 residues. Trimming removed 5 bases from V and 3 bases from J; junction bases left unmatched: 2. The germline V gene encodes CDR1 SGHTA and CDR2 FQGNSA. CDR3 DNA sequence: TGTGCCAGCAGCATACTAGCGGGAGGCTACAATGAGCAGTTCTTC. Encoded protein: CASSILAGGYNEQFF. The full variable domain, its missing parts supplied by reference TRBV7-2 and TRBJ2-1, is GAGVSQSPSNKVTEKGKDVELRCDPISGHTALYWYRQSLGQGLEFLIYFQGNSAPDKSGLPSDRFSAERTGGSVSTLTIQRTQQEDSAVYLCASSILAGGYNEQFFGPGTRLTVL.

The chain couples TRBV7-8 to TRBJ2-5; maybe TRBD1 (8 bases). V was clipped by 5 bases and J by 0 bases, with 16 bases between them. Germline CDR1 and CDR2: SGHVS and FQNEAQ. The CDR3 is 16 residues long. The CDR3 sequence is CASSGGDRHYQETQYF. As DNA, the CDR3 is TGTGCCAGCAGCGGGGGGGACAGGCATTACCAAGAGACCCAGTACTTC.

This chain's CDR3 is CASSLTPIGAGNTIYF. CDR3 bases: TGTGCCAGCAGTTTGACTCCTATAGGCGCTGGAAACACCATATATTTT. The chain recombines TRBV28 with TRBJ1-3; D gene unclear. Trimming stripped 3 bases from V and 2 bases from J, with 14 bases between. CDR3 size: 16 residues. Germline V lookup: CDR1 MDHEN, CDR2 SYDVKM.

This clone was picked up one time. V usage is TRBV7-2 and J usage is TRBJ2-5; D perhaps matches TRBD2 (6 bases). The CDR3 contains 17 residues. V was pared by 3 bases and J by 3 bases, with 20 bases between. Per the germline V gene, CDR1 is SGHTA and CDR2 is FQGNSA. The CDR3 here is CASSFPSGGSQEETQYF. The CDR3 DNA reads TGTGCCAGCAGCTTCCCCTCAGGAGGGAGTCAAGAAGAGACCCAGTACTTC.

This clone is a singleton in its sample. Mismatch with germline at one junction end may stem from a read error. This rearrangement joins TRBV16 to TRBJ1-2; the match to TRBD1 covers 7 bases. The germline CDR1 and CDR2 sequences are KGHSY and FQNENV. The CDR3 extends over 12 amino acids. The CDR3 DNA sequence: TGTGCCAGCAGCCTCCTGGCCGGGACAGAGATCTTC. Protein sequence: CASSLLAGTEIF.

This rearrangement joins TRBV6-1 to TRBJ1-6; 8 bases line up with TRBD1. The CDR3 sequence is 15 residues long. The ends lost 4 bases at V and 8 bases at J; junction bases unmatched: 7. From germline, CDR1 is MNHNS and CDR2 SASEGT. The DNA for the CDR3 is TGTGCCAGCAGTGTACAGGGGGATCTGTATTCACCCCTCCACTTT. As protein: CASSVQGDLYSPLHF.

The chain uses TRBV18 and TRBJ2-7; 7 bases align to TRBD2. The CDR3 covers 15 residues. Per the germline V gene, CDR1 is KGHSH and CDR2 is LQKENI. After removal of 0 bases from V and 3 bases from J, the junction contained 5 bases not matched to a gene. The CDR3 DNA is TGTGCCAGCTCACCACCGGGAGGGACGCTCTACGAGCAGTACTTC. Encoded protein: CASSPPGGTLYEQYF.

The chain links TRBV29-1 to TRBJ2-2, with TRBD2 identical over 10 bases. Germline V gene lookup returns CDR1 SQVTM and CDR2 ANQGSEA. The CDR3 spans 14 residues. Trimming took 4 bases from V and 6 from J; bases not matched to a gene: 5. The CDR3 nucleotides read TGCAGCGTTGCGGCTAGCGGGAGCGCCGGGGAGCTGTTTTTT. This sequence encodes CSVAASGSAGELFF.

This chain uses TRBV5-4 with TRBJ2-3, with 7 positions matching TRBD2. J lost 7 bases, V lost 7 bases, and 9 bases had no gene match. Germline V gene lookup returns CDR1 SGHNT and CDR2 YYREEE (reference sequence). There are 13 residues in the CDR3. CDR3 bases: TGTGCCAGCGTCCCTCCAGCGGGAAATACGCAGTATTTT. Its protein is CASVPPAGNTQYF.

The chain links TRBV5-4 to TRBJ2-7; TRBD2 matches 12 bases. Germline assignment: CDR1 SGHNT and CDR2 YYREEE (reference sequence). This CDR3 is 15 amino acids long. The junction had 3 bases not matched to a gene; V was cut back by 3 bases and J by 2 bases. As DNA, the CDR3 is TGTGCCAGCAGCTCCCCTAGCGGGGGGGCCTACGAGCAGTACTTC. Translation gives CASSSPSGGAYEQYF.

V gene TRBV28 combines with J gene TRBJ2-7; 9 nucleotides align to TRBD1. In germline, CDR1 is MDHEN, CDR2 SYDVKM. The CDR3 sequence is 15 residues long. J lost 5 bases, V lost 4 bases, and 9 bases had no gene match. CDR3 sequence (DNA): TGTGCCAGCAGTTCCTCCGGGACAGGGTTCGACGAGCAGTACTTC. This sequence encodes CASSSSGTGFDEQYF.

In its sample, this clone was seen a few times. The V and J genes are TRBV7-9 and TRBJ2-2, with D perhaps matching TRBD1 (5 bases). Trimming shortened V by 3 bases and J by 0 bases, and 11 bases separated the two germline ends. This CDR3 has 16 amino acids. From germline, CDR1 is SEHNR and CDR2 FQNEAQ (reference sequence). CDR3 protein: CASSFQGEPNTGELFF. The CDR3, as DNA: TGTGCCAGCAGCTTTCAGGGTGAACCGAACACCGGGGAGCTGTTTTTT.

The chain carries TRBV9 and TRBJ2-1; 12 nucleotides align to TRBD2. The V gene end was trimmed by 3 bases and the J gene end by 10 bases; junction bases not matched to a gene: 8. The germline V gene encodes CDR1 SGDLS and CDR2 YYNGEE. There are 15 residues in the CDR3. The CDR3 DNA reads TGTGCCAGCAGCGGATGGACTAGCGGGATTTTAGAGCAGTTCTTC. Protein: CASSGWTSGILEQFF.

V and J are TRBV18 and TRBJ2-5; D gene unclear. V was cut by 5 bases and J by 0 bases, with 4 bases left in between. The CDR3 loop spans 12 amino acids. The germline V gene encodes CDR1 KGHSH and CDR2 LQKENI. In DNA form, the CDR3 reads TGTGCCAGCTCATTCAACCAAGAGACCCAGTACTTC. Its protein is CASSFNQETQYF.

The chain carries TRBV6-1 and TRBJ1-1, with TRBD1 identical over 8 bases. CDR3 length: 16 residues. V dropped 1 base and J dropped 1; count of bases not matched to a gene: 5. Germline assignment: CDR1 MNHNS and CDR2 SASEGT. CDR3 sequence (DNA): TGTGCCAGCAGTGAAGAGACAGGGGCGGGGAACACTGAAGCTTTCTTT. This translates into CASSEETGAGNTEAFF.

This chain connects TRBV2 to TRBJ1-2, with D unresolved. The CDR3 is made up of 11 amino acids. Germline V gives CDR1 SNHLY, CDR2 FYNNEI. V lost 0 bases and J lost 12, with 8 bases in between. CDR3 amino acids: CASSEAQEDTF. CDR3 DNA sequence: TGTGCCAGCAGTGAAGCGCAGGAGGACACCTTC.

This clone showed up just once. J is TRBJ1-1 and V is TRBV5-4, with D maybe TRBD1 (6 bases). V was trimmed by 2 bases and J by 4 bases, leaving 9 bases between them. The CDR3 is 13 amino acids. Germline loops: CDR1 SGHNT, CDR2 YYREEE (reference sequence). CDR3 DNA sequence: TGTGCCAGCAGCTTCGGGGGGCCCACTGAAGCTTTCTTT. Its translation: CASSFGGPTEAFF.